This TCR beta chain derives from a study of Ad26.COV2.S vaccination and SARS-CoV-2 variants. Study-wide background: Intramuscularly, Ad26.COV2.S was given either once or twice, 56 days apart.

Profiling relied on immunoSEQ multiplex PCR, and the TCRdb table lists in-frame clones only, not all of them. The data show about 440,000 clones, 90% seen once. V lost 6 bases, J lost 3 bases, and 12 bases lay in between. This CDR3 contains 13 residues. Treatment indicated: around 19 received Ad26.COV2.S at low or high dose, single or two shots; about five received placebo; per-sample allocation not given. All samples were drawn on day 63, counting from the first vaccine or placebo injection. This TCR was sampled from a person between 18 and 59 years old who received the Ad26.COV2.S COVID-19 vaccine or a placebo. The chain links TRBV12-3 or TRBV12-4 to TRBJ2-7; D is perhaps TRBD1 or TRBD2 (5 bases each). This specimen consisted of peripheral blood, obtained in a trial of Ad26.COV2.S vaccine versus placebo. The CDR3 sequence: CASRSGTHYEQYF. In nucleotides, the CDR3 is TGTGCCAGCAGATCCGGGACCCACTACGAGCAGTACTTC.